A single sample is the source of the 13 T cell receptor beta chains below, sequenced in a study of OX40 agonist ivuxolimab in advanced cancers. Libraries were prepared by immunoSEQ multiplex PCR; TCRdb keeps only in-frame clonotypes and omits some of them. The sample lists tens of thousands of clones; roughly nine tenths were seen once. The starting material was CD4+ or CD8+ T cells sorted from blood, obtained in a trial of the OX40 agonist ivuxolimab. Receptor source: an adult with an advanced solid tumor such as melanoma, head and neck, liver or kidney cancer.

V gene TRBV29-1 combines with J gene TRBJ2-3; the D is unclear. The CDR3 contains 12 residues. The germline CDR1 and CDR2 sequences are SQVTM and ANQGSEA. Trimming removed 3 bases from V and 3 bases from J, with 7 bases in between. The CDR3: CSVDEGTDTQYF. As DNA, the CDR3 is TGCAGCGTTGATGAAGGAACAGATACGCAGTATTTT.

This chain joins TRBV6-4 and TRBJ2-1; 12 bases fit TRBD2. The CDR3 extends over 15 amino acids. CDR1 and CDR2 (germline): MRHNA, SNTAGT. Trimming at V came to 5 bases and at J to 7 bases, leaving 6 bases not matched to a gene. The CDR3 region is CASSRLAGEGNEQFF. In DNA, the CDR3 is TGTGCCAGCAGTAGACTAGCGGGAGAGGGAAATGAGCAGTTCTTC.

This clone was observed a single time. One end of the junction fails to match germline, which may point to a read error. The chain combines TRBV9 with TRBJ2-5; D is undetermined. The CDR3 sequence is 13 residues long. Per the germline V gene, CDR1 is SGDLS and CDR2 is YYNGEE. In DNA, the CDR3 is TGTGCCAGCAGCGTAGATGCGTCAGAGTCCCAGTACTTC. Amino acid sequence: CASSVDASESQYF.

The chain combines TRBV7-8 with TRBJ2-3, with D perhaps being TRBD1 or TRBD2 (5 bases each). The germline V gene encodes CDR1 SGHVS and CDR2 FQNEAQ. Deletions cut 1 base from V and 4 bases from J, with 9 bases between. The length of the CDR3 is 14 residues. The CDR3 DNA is TGTGCCAGCAGCTTAGAGATGGGGGCAGATACGCAGTATTTT. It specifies CASSLEMGADTQYF.

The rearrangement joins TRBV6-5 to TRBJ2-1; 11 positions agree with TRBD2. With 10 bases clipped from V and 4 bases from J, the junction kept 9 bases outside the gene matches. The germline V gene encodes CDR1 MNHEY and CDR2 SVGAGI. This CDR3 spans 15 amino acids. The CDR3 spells CATRTSGLIYNEQFF. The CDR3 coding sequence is TGTGCCACCCGGACTAGCGGGCTAATATACAATGAGCAGTTCTTC.

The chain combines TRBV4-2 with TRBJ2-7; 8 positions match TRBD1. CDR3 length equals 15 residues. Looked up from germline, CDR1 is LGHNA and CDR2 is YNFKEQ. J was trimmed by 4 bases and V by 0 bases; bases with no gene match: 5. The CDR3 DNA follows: TGTGCCAGCAGCCAAGATGTGACAGGGGTTTACGAGCAGTACTTC. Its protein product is CASSQDVTGVYEQYF.

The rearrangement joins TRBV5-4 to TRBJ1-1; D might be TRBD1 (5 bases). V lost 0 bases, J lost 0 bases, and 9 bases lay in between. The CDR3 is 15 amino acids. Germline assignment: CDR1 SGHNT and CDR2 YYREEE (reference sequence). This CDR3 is CASSLEQAMNTEAFF. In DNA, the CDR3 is TGTGCCAGCAGCTTGGAACAGGCCATGAACACTGAAGCTTTCTTT.

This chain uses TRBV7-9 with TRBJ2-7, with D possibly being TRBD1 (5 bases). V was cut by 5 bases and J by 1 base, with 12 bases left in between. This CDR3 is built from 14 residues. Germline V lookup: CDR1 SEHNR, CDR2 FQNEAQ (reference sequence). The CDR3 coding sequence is TGTGCCAGCAGCCCCAGACAGCGTTCCTACGAGCAGTACTTC. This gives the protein CASSPRQRSYEQYF.

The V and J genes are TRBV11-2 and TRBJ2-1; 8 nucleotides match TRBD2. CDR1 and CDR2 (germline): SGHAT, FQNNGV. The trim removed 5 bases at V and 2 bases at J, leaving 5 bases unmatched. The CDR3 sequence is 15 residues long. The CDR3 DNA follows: TGTGCCAGCAGCCCCCAGCGGGGGACCTACAATGAGCAGTTCTTC. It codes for CASSPQRGTYNEQFF.

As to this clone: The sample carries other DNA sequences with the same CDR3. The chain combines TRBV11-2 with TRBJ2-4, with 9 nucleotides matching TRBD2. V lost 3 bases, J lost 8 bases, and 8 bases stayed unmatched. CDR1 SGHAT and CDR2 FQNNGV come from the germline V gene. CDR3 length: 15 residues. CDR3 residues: CASSFSSGSVDIQYF. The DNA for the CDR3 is TGTGCCAGCAGCTTTAGTAGCGGGAGTGTGGACATTCAGTACTTC.

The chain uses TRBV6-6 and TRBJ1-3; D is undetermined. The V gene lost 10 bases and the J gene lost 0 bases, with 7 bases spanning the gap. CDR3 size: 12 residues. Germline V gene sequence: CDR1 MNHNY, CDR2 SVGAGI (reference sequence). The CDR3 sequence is CATSGSGNTIYF. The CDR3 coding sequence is TGTGCCACTTCGGGCTCTGGAAACACCATATATTTT.

The CDR3 loop is CASSYAEGTEAFF. Here the CDR3 DNA reads TGTGCCAGCAGCTATGCTGAGGGCACTGAAGCTTTCTTT. V and J are TRBV28 and TRBJ1-1; D ambiguous. CDR3 length equals 13 residues. The germline gives CDR1 MDHEN, CDR2 SYDVKM. V was shortened by 6 bases and J by 4 bases, with 12 bases between the two germline ends.

The CDR3, as DNA: TGTGCCAGCAGCCTACTCAGGGGCTCTGAAGCTTTCTTT. This codes for CASSLLRGSEAFF. The chain combines TRBV7-3 with TRBJ1-1, with a tentative D call TRBD1 (6 bases). Trimming removed 5 bases from V and 6 bases from J, with 13 bases in between. Germline V gene data show CDR1 as SGHTA and CDR2 as FQGTGA. The CDR3 is 13 residues long.